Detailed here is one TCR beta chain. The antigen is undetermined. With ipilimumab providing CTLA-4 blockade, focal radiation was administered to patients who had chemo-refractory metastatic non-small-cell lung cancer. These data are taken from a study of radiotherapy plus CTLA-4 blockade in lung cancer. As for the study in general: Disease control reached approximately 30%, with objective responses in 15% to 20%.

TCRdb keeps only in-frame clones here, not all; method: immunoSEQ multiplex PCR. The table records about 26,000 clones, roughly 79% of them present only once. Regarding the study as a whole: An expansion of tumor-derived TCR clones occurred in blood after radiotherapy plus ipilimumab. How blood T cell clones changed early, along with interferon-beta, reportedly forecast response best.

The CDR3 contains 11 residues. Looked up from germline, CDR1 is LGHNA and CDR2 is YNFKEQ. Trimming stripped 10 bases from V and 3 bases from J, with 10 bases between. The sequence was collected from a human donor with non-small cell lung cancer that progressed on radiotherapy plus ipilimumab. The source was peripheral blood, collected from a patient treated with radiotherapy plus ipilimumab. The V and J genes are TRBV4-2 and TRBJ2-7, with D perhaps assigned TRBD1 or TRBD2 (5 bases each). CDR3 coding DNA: TGTGCCACCGGGACCGGCTACGAGCAGTACTTC. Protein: CATGTGYEQYF.